Below are 28 T cell receptor beta chains sequenced from a single sample in a study of blood T cell repertoires in COVID-19. Only in-frame clones appear in the TCRdb table, and some are missing; sequencing was by immunoSEQ multiplex PCR. The table records approximately 110,000 clones, about three quarters of them present only once. Sequenced input: peripheral blood. The receptors shown here come from an elderly man with acute or convalescent COVID-19.

This chain uses TRBV5-6 with TRBJ2-2, with 9 positions matching TRBD2. The CDR3 covers 17 residues. From germline, CDR1 is SGHDT and CDR2 YYEEEE. V was clipped by 2 bases and J by 0 bases; unmatched bases: 5. CDR3 sequence: CASSFWREGANTGELFF. The DNA for the CDR3 is TGTGCCAGCAGCTTCTGGCGGGAGGGAGCGAACACCGGGGAGCTGTTTTTT.

The chain links TRBV11-3 to TRBJ2-5; D is possibly TRBD2 (6 bases). The V and J ends lost 3 bases and 5 bases respectively, with 13 bases between them. The CDR3 loop spans 14 amino acids. Germline-derived CDR1 and CDR2 are SGHNT and YENEEA. CDR3 DNA sequence: TGTGCCAGCAGCTTGAGTGGCGGGACCGAGACCCAGTACTTC. Protein: CASSLSGGTETQYF.

This clone was observed once. The V gene is TRBV6-2 or TRBV6-3, the J gene TRBJ2-7; 8 nucleotides match TRBD2. Trimming at V came to 5 bases and at J to 7 bases, leaving 13 bases not matched to a gene. CDR3 size: 15 residues. Germline CDR1 is MNHEY and CDR2 is SVGEGT. The CDR3 reads CASSGSGSSRYEQYF. In DNA form, the CDR3 reads TGTGCCAGCAGTGGGAGCGGGAGTTCACGCTATGAGCAGTACTTC.

CDR3 coding DNA: TGCAGCGTTGTAGCCGGGGAGCTGTTTTTT. Protein product: CSVVAGELFF. The V call is TRBV29-1, the J call TRBJ2-2; D remains unclear. This CDR3 has 10 amino acids. Trimming took 4 bases from V and 6 from J, leaving 3 bases between them. The germline V gene encodes CDR1 SQVTM and CDR2 ANQGSEA.

The chain couples TRBV28 to TRBJ2-2; TRBD1 matches 9 bases. Germline CDR1 is MDHEN and CDR2 is SYDVKM. The CDR3 length is 15 residues. The trim removed 6 bases at V and 8 bases at J, leaving 10 bases unmatched. CDR3 in amino acids: CASSSDRGYLGELFF. As DNA, the CDR3 is TGTGCCAGCAGCTCGGACAGGGGATACCTAGGGGAGCTGTTTTTT.

This clone turned up a few times. The V and J genes are TRBV11-2 and TRBJ2-3, with D possibly matching TRBD2 (5 bases). The CDR3 is 14 amino acids. Germline V gives CDR1 SGHAT, CDR2 FQNNGV. Trimming pared 1 base from V and 10 bases from J, leaving 15 bases between. The CDR3 protein is CASSLVSGGFAQYF. CDR3 DNA: TGTGCCAGCAGCTTAGTATCGGGCGGGTTTGCGCAGTATTTT.

V usage is TRBV10-2 and J usage is TRBJ2-4; D is unresolved. Germline V gene lookup returns CDR1 WSHSY and CDR2 SAAADI. The ends were cut back, 4 bases at V and 5 bases at J, with 6 bases in the middle. The CDR3 covers 12 residues. The CDR3 DNA reads as TGCGCCAGCAGTGGTACAGAAAACATTCAGTACTTC. It is translated as CASSGTENIQYF.

This clone was seen a few times. J is TRBJ2-2 and V is TRBV2; TRBD1 might be the D (6 bases). The CDR3 consists of 16 residues. Germline lookup yields CDR1 SNHLY and CDR2 FYNNEI. V gave up 6 bases and J gave up 6 bases, with 20 bases separating them. The CDR3 protein is CASSWGQGANPGELFF. The CDR3 DNA is TGTGCCAGCAGCTGGGGGCAAGGGGCTAATCCCGGGGAGCTGTTTTTT. Based on the CDR3 plus reference TRBV2 and TRBJ2-2, the full variable domain is EPEVTQTPSHQVTQMGQEVILRCVPISNHLYFYWYRQILGQKVEFLVSFYNNEISEKSEIFDDQFSVERPDGSNFTLKIRSTKLEDSAMYFCASSWGQGANPGELFFGEGSRLTVL.

The chain couples TRBV28 to TRBJ2-7; 11 bases agree with TRBD2. CDR1 and CDR2 (germline): MDHEN, SYDVKM. Losses at the gene ends were 2 bases for V and 4 bases for J; bases not matched to a gene: 19. The CDR3 has 20 residues. The CDR3 is CASSLPLMVSGRASRYEQYF. The CDR3 coding sequence is TGTGCCAGCAGTTTACCTTTAATGGTTAGCGGGAGGGCCTCGAGGTACGAGCAGTACTTC.

The chain combines TRBV20-1 with TRBJ2-3; 10 bases agree with TRBD2. This CDR3 has 13 amino acids. J lost 6 bases, V lost 3 bases, and 3 bases had no gene match. Germline loops: CDR1 DFQATT, CDR2 SNEGSKA (reference sequence). The CDR3 nucleotides are TGCAGTGCTAGTAGCGGGAGGTCCGATACGCAGTATTTT. Its translation: CSASSGRSDTQYF.

The chain links TRBV28 to TRBJ1-2; TRBD1 matches 7 bases. CDR3 length: 17 amino acids. J gave up 7 bases and V 3 bases, and 17 bases lay outside the gene matches. CDR1 is MDHEN, CDR2 SYDVKM, per germline. The CDR3 is CASSLLLEGQENLGYTF. For the CDR3, the DNA is TGTGCCAGCAGTTTGCTTTTGGAAGGACAGGAGAACCTTGGCTACACCTTC.

The rearrangement links TRBV4-3 to TRBJ2-2; tentative D call: TRBD1 (6 bases). CDR1 and CDR2 from the germline V gene are LGHNA and YSLEER. Trimming took 0 bases from V and 2 from J, leaving 7 bases between them. The CDR3 has 15 amino acids. Here the CDR3 DNA reads TGCGCCAGCAGCCAAGACAGGGGAAACACCGGGGAGCTGTTTTTT. Protein sequence: CASSQDRGNTGELFF.

The rearrangement links TRBV7-2 to TRBJ1-3, with a tentative D call TRBD1 (5 bases). Trimming shortened V by 2 bases and J by 3 bases, and 17 bases separated the two germline ends. Germline CDR1 is SGHTA and CDR2 is FQGNSA. The CDR3 loop spans 17 amino acids. The CDR3 DNA reads as TGTGCCAGCAGCTTACCCTCCGCCAGGGTGTTTGGAAACACCATATATTTT. Protein sequence: CASSLPSARVFGNTIYF.

This clone showed up just a few times. This chain uses TRBV7-9 with TRBJ2-5; weak D call: TRBD2 (6 bases). V lost 4 bases and J lost 4, with 22 bases in between. Germline CDR1 reads SEHNR; CDR2 reads FQNEAQ (reference sequence). The CDR3 has 17 amino acids. CDR3 DNA sequence: TGTGCCAGCAGCTCCAAACGCCCCGGGACTGGGGGAGAGACCCAGTACTTC. This encodes CASSSKRPGTGGETQYF.

This clone occurred once. The CDR3 DNA follows: TGTGCCAGCAGCCGGGGACTAGGCGGAAATGAGCAGTTCTTC. Translated, it gives CASSRGLGGNEQFF. The V call is TRBV6-5, the J call TRBJ2-1, with 8 bases matching TRBD2. The CDR3 sequence is 14 residues long. Unmatched junction bases numbered 8, after V lost 6 bases and J lost 7 bases. Germline loops: CDR1 MNHEY, CDR2 SVGAGI.

The chain uses TRBV5-1 and TRBJ2-5; 8 positions agree with TRBD1. The CDR3 has 16 amino acids. V lost 2 bases, J lost 2 bases, and 8 bases stayed unmatched. The germline V gene has CDR1 SGHRS and CDR2 YFSETQ. The DNA for the CDR3 is TGCGCCAGCAGCTTCTCTATAGGACAGGGTCAAGAGACCCAGTACTTC. Residues: CASSFSIGQGQETQYF.

The V call is TRBV29-1, the J call TRBJ2-2, with D maybe TRBD1 (6 bases). The CDR3 is 15 amino acids. CDR1 and CDR2 from the germline V gene are SQVTM and ANQGSEA. Trimming pared 6 bases from V and 4 bases from J, leaving 18 bases between. The CDR3 sequence is CSVAPPGTLTGELFF. For the CDR3, the DNA is TGCAGCGTCGCCCCTCCCGGGACACTCACCGGGGAGCTGTTTTTT.

This chain links TRBV5-1 with TRBJ2-3, with 9 bases that match TRBD2. Germline V lookup: CDR1 SGHRS, CDR2 YFSETQ. The CDR3 loop spans 18 amino acids. The trim removed 2 bases at V and 2 bases at J, leaving 12 bases unmatched. The DNA for the CDR3 is TGCGCCAGCAGCTTAGAGGCTAGCGGGACCCTCCCCACAGATACGCAGTATTTT. Its protein is CASSLEASGTLPTDTQYF.

In this sample, this clone turned up a few times. This sequence joins TRBV21-1 and TRBJ1-4; TRBD1 was called by the table and not checked on the DNA. TRBV21-1 is a pseudogene. The CDR3 runs to 13 residues. The chain's CDR3 is CADRGRRNEKLFF. The CDR3, as DNA: TGTGCAGACAGGGGCAGGAGAAATGAAAAACTGTTTTTT.

This sequence joins TRBV7-9 and TRBJ2-7; 9 nucleotides align to TRBD2. V was pared by 9 bases and J by 5 bases, with 8 bases of the junction left unmatched. The CDR3 spans 13 residues. From germline, CDR1 is SEHNR and CDR2 FQNEAQ (reference sequence). CDR3: CARVSGSSHEQYF. The CDR3 region has the DNA TGTGCCAGGGTTAGCGGGAGTTCCCACGAGCAGTACTTC.

The chain has TRBV29-1 and TRBJ1-5, with D uncertain. V gave up 8 bases and J gave up 6 bases, with 17 bases separating them. CDR3 length equals 13 residues. Germline V gene sequence: CDR1 SQVTM, CDR2 ANQGSEA. The CDR3 loop is CSISQSPGQPQHF. The DNA for the CDR3 is TGCAGCATTTCCCAGAGTCCAGGTCAGCCCCAGCATTTT.

The V and J genes are TRBV12-3 or TRBV12-4 and TRBJ2-3; TRBD2 might be the D (5 bases). Trimming shortened V by 2 bases and J by 3 bases, and 6 bases separated the two germline ends. CDR3 length: 13 amino acids. CDR3 sequence reads: CASSLWETDTQYF. CDR3 in DNA: TGTGCCAGCAGTTTATGGGAGACAGATACGCAGTATTTT.

This clone showed up just a few times. This sequence joins TRBV2 and TRBJ2-1; 7 bases agree with TRBD2. The germline V gene has CDR1 SNHLY and CDR2 FYNNEI. V lost 4 bases, J lost 4 bases, and 10 bases stayed unmatched. This CDR3 has 16 residues. CDR3 nucleotide sequence: TGTGCCAGCAGTGGTATGCCTAGCGGACCTTACAATGAGCAGTTCTTC. It translates to CASSGMPSGPYNEQFF.

In its sample, this clone was seen a few times. The genes are TRBV7-2 and TRBJ2-7; 12 positions agree with TRBD2. The CDR3 runs 15 residues. V lost 3 bases to trimming and J lost 7 bases; unmatched junction nucleotides: 7. Germline CDR1 SGHTA, CDR2 FQGNSA. The CDR3 region is CASSLSLAGGKEQYF. The CDR3 bases are TGTGCCAGCAGCTTGTCACTAGCGGGAGGAAAAGAGCAGTACTTC.

CDR3: CASRPNRGHWDNEQFF. CDR3 nucleotides: TGCGCCAGCAGGCCAAACAGGGGTCATTGGGACAATGAGCAGTTCTTC. The V call is TRBV5-1, the J call TRBJ2-1, with TRBD1 matching over 7 bases. The CDR3 consists of 16 residues. Trimming removed 5 bases from V and 5 bases from J; junction bases left unmatched: 13. The germline V gene has CDR1 SGHRS and CDR2 YFSETQ.

There are a few counts of this clone. The rearrangement links TRBV7-9 to TRBJ1-4; D not certain. The CDR3 covers 14 residues. V was clipped by 2 bases and J by 5 bases, with 9 bases between them. The germline gives CDR1 SEHNR, CDR2 FQNEAQ (reference sequence). As DNA, the CDR3 is TGTGCCAGCAGCTTATTACTAGAAAATGAAAAACTGTTTTTT. Translation: CASSLLLENEKLFF.

In its sample, this clone was seen once. The chain joins TRBV29-1 to TRBJ2-7, with D possibly matching TRBD1 (6 bases). The CDR3 runs 13 residues. The ends were cut back, 4 bases at V and 6 bases at J, with 16 bases in the middle. Germline V gene sequence: CDR1 SQVTM, CDR2 ANQGSEA. CDR3 protein: CSVATKQGTEQYF. Here the CDR3 DNA reads TGCAGCGTTGCTACCAAACAGGGAACCGAGCAGTACTTC.

The chain is built from TRBV28 and TRBJ1-3, with 9 bases matching TRBD1. Looked up from germline, CDR1 is MDHEN and CDR2 is SYDVKM. V trimming: 5 bases; J trimming: 4 bases; junction bases outside the gene matches: 6. This CDR3 comprises 15 residues. CDR3 sequence: CASSPQGAEGNTIYF. The CDR3 DNA reads as TGTGCCAGCAGTCCACAGGGGGCAGAGGGAAACACCATATATTTT.